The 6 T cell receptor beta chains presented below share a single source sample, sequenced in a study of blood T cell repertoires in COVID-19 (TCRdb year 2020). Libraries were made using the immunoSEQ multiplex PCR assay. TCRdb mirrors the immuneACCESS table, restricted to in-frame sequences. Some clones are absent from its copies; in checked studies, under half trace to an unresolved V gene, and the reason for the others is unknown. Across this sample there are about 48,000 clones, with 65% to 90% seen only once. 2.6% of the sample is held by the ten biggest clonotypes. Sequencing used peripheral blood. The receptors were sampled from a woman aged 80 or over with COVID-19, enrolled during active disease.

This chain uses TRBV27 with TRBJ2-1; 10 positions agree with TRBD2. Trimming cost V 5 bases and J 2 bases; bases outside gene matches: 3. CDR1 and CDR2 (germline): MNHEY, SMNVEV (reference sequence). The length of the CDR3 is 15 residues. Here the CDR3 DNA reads TGTGCCAGCAGTCCTAGCGGGGGCCCCTACAATGAGCAGTTCTTC. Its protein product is CASSPSGGPYNEQFF.

CDR3 nucleotides: TGTGCCAGCAGTTCCACCGTCGACAGGGGGATCTACGAGCAGTACTTC. Amino acid sequence: CASSSTVDRGIYEQYF. The gene calls are TRBV28 and TRBJ2-7; 9 bases fit TRBD1. Trimming took 4 bases from V and 3 from J; bases not matched to a gene: 10. The CDR3 contains 16 residues. The germline CDR1 and CDR2 sequences are MDHEN and SYDVKM.

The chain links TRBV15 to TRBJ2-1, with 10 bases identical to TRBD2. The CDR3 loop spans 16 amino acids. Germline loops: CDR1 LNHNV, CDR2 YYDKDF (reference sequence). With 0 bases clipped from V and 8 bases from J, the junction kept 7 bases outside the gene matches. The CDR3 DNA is TGTGCCACCAGCAGAGATTATTCTAGCGGGAGCCATGAGCAGTTCTTC. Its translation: CATSRDYSSGSHEQFF.

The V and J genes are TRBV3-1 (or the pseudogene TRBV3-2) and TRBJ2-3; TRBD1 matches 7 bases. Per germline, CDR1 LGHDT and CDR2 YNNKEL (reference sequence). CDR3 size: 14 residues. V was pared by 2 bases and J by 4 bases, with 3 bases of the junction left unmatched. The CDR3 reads CASSQSTGPDTQYF. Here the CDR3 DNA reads TGTGCCAGCAGCCAATCGACAGGGCCAGATACGCAGTATTTT.

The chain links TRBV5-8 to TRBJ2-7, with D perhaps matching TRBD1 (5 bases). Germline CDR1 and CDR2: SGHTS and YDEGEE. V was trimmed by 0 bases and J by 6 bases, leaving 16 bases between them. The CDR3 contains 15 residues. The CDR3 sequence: CASSLGDGARSEQYF. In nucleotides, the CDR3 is TGTGCCAGCAGCTTGGGTGATGGGGCGAGGTCCGAGCAGTACTTC.

In nucleotides, the CDR3 is TGTGCCAGCAGCTTTAACTACGAGCAGTACTTC. Translation gives CASSFNYEQYF. This rearrangement joins TRBV6-5 to TRBJ2-7; D remains unclear. This CDR3 has 11 residues. Trimming left V 6 bases short and J 3 bases short, with 6 bases between. Per germline, CDR1 MNHEY and CDR2 SVGAGI.